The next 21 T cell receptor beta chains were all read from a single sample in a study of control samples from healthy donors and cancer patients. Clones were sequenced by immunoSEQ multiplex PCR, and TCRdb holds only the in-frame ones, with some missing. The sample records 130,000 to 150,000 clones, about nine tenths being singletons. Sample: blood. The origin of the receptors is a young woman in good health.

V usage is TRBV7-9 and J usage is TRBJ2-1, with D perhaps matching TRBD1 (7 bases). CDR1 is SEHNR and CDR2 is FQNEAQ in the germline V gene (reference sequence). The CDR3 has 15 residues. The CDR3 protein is CAGTVGGIPYNEQFF. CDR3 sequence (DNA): TGTGCAGGGACTGTAGGGGGCATCCCCTACAATGAGCAGTTCTTC.

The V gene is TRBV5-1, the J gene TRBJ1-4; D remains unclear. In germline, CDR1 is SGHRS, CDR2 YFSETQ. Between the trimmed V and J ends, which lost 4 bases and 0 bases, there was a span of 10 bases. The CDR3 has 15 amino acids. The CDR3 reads CASSPDGATNEKLFF. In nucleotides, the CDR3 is TGCGCCAGCAGCCCGGACGGAGCAACTAATGAAAAACTGTTTTTT.

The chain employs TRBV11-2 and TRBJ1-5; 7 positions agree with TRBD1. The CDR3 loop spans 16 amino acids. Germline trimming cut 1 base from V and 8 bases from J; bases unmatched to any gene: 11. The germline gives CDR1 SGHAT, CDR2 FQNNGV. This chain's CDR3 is CASSLATGQGVEPQHF. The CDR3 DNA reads TGTGCCAGCAGCTTAGCGACAGGGCAGGGGGTTGAGCCCCAGCATTTT. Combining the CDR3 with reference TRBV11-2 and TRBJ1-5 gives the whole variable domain EAGVAQSPRYKIIEKRQSVAFWCNPISGHATLYWYQQILGQGPKLLIQFQNNGVVDDSQLPKDRFSAERLKGVDSTLKIQPAKLEDSAVYLCASSLATGQGVEPQHFGDGTRLSIL.

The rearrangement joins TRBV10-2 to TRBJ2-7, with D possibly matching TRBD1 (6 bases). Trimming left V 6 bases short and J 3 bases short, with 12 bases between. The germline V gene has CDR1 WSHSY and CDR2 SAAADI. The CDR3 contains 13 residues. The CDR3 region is CASSSGHYYEQYF. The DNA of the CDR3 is TGCGCCAGCAGCTCGGGACACTACTACGAGCAGTACTTC.

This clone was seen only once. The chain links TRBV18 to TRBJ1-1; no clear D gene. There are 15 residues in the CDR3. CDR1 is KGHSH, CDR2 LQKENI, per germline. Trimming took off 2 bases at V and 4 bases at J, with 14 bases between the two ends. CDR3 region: CASSPAGGQLTEAFF. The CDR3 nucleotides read TGTGCCAGCTCACCAGCAGGAGGGCAGCTCACTGAAGCTTTCTTT.

CDR3 DNA sequence: TGTGCCAGCAGCCGGGCCCTAGCTAACTATGGCTACACCTTC. Translated, it gives CASSRALANYGYTF. This chain links TRBV6-5 with TRBJ1-2; no firm D call. Germline V CDR1 and CDR2: MNHEY, SVGAGI. Trimming stripped 6 bases from V and 0 bases from J, with 11 bases between. The CDR3 covers 14 residues.

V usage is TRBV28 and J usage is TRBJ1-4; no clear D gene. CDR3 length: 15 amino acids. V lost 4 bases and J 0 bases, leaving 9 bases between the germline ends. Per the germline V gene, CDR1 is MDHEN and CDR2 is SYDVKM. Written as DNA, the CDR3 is TGTGCCAGCAGTTCGGACCTTGCAACTAATGAAAAACTGTTTTTT. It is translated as CASSSDLATNEKLFF.

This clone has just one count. The CDR3 spells CSVDSLQGMNTEAFF. The CDR3 coding sequence is TGCAGCGTTGATTCACTGCAGGGCATGAACACTGAAGCTTTCTTT. This sequence joins TRBV29-1 and TRBJ1-1, with D possibly being TRBD1 (5 bases). The CDR3 runs to 15 residues. V lost 3 bases to trimming and J lost 0 bases, with 14 bases between them. In germline, CDR1 is SQVTM, CDR2 ANQGSEA.

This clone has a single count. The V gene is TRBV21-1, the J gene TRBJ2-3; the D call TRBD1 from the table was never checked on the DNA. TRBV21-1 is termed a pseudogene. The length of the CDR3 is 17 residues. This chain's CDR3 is CASSNIPGTISTDTQYF. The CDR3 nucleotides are TGTGCCAGCAGCAACATCCCCGGGACAATTTCCACAGATACGCAGTATTTT.

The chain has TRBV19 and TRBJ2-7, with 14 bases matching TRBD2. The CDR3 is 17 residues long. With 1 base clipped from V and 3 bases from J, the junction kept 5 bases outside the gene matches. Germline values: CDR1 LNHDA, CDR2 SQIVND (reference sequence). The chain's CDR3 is CASSIAGTSGSLYEQYF. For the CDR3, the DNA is TGTGCCAGTAGTATAGCTGGGACTAGCGGGAGTCTCTACGAGCAGTACTTC.

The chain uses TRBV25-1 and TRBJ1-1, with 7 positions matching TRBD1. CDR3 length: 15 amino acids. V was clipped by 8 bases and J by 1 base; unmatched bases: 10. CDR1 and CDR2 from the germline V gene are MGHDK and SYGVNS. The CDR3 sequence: CASRIKGQPNTEAFF. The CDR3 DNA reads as TGTGCCAGCCGCATCAAGGGACAGCCGAACACTGAAGCTTTCTTT. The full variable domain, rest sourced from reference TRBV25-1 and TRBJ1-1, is EADIYQTPRYLVIGTGKKITLECSQTMGHDKMYWYQQDPGMELHLIHYSYGVNSTEKGDLSSESTVSRIRTEHFPLTLESARPSHTSQYLCASRIKGQPNTEAFFGQGTRLTVV.

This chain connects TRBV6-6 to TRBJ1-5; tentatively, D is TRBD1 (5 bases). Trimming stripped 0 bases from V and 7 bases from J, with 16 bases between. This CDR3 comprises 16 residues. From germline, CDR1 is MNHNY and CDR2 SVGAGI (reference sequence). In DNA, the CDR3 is TGTGCCAGCAGTTACTCGATTGCAAATCGGGGGCAGCCCCAGCATTTT. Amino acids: CASSYSIANRGQPQHF.

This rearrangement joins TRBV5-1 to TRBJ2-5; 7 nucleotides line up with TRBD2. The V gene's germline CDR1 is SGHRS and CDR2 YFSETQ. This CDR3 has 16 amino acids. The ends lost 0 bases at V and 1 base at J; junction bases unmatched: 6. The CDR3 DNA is TGCGCCAGCAGCTTGGGGGCTAGCGGATCCCAAGAGACCCAGTACTTC. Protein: CASSLGASGSQETQYF.

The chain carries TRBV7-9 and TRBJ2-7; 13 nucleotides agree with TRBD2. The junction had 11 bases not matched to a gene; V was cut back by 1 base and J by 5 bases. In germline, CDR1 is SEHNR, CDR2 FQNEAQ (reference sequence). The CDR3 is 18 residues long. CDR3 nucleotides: TGTGCCAGCAGCTTAGAACCCTTTACTAGCGGGAGGGCCGACGAGCAGTACTTC. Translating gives CASSLEPFTSGRADEQYF.

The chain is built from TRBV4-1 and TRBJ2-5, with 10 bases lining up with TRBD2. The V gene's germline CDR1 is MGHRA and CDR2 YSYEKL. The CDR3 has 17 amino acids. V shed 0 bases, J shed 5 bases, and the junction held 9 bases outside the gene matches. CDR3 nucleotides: TGCGCCAGCAGCCAAGATAGGGCTAGCGGGAGTTTGGAGACCCAGTACTTC. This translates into CASSQDRASGSLETQYF.

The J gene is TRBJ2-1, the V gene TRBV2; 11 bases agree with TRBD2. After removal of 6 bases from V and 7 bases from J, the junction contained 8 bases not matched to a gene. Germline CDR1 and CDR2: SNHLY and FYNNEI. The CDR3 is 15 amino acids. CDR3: CASRGTSGSWNEQFF. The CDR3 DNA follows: TGTGCCAGCAGAGGTACTAGCGGGAGCTGGAATGAGCAGTTCTTC. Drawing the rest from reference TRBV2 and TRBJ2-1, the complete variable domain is EPEVTQTPSHQVTQMGQEVILRCVPISNHLYFYWYRQILGQKVEFLVSFYNNEISEKSEIFDDQFSVERPDGSNFTLKIRSTKLEDSAMYFCASRGTSGSWNEQFFGPGTRLTVL.

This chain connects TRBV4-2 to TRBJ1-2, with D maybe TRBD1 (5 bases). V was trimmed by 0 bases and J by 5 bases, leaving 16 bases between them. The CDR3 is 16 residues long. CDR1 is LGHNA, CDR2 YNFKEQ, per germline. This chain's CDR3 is CASSQDSLGARYGYTF. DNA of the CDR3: TGTGCCAGCAGCCAAGATAGTCTCGGGGCCAGGTATGGCTACACCTTC.

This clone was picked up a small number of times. CDR3 in DNA: TGCAGCCTTCCAGGGGTCGGCTACACCTTC. Amino acid sequence: CSLPGVGYTF. This chain links TRBV20-1 with TRBJ1-2; tentatively, D is TRBD1 (6 bases). CDR1 and CDR2 from the germline V gene are DFQATT and SNEGSKA (reference sequence). The CDR3 consists of 10 residues.

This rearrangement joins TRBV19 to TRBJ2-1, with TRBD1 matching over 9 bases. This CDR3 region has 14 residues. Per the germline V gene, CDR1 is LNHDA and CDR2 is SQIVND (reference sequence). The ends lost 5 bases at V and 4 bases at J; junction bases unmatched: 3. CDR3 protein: CASSAGQGYNEQFF. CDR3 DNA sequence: TGTGCCAGTAGTGCCGGACAGGGGTACAATGAGCAGTTCTTC.

CDR3 nucleotide sequence: TGTGCTACGCAGGGGGCTTATTCACCCCTCCACTTT. Its translation: CATQGAYSPLHF. The rearrangement joins TRBV2 to TRBJ1-6, with TRBD1 identical over 8 bases. The CDR3 covers 12 residues. The germline gives CDR1 SNHLY, CDR2 FYNNEI.

The CDR3 sequence is CATSDLGTSGSYEQYF. The CDR3 DNA reads TGTGCCACCAGTGATTTAGGGACTAGCGGGTCATACGAGCAGTACTTC. This rearrangement joins TRBV24-1 to TRBJ2-7; TRBD2 aligns across 12 bases. Germline assignment: CDR1 KGHDR and CDR2 SFDVKD. The CDR3 length is 16 residues. Trimming cost V 1 base and J 4 bases; bases outside gene matches: 4.